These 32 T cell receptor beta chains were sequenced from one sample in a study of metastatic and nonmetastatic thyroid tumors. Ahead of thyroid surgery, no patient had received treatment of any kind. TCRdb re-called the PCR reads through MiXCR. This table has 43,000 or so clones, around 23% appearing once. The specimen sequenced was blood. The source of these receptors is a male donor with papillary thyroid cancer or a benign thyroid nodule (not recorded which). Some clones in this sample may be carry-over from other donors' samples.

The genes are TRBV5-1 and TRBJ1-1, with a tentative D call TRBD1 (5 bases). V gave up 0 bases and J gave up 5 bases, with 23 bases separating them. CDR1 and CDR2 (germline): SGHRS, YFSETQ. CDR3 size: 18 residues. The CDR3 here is CASSLEGLGWGPLTEAFF. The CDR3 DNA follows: TGCGCCAGCAGCTTGGAAGGGTTGGGGTGGGGCCCCCTTACTGAAGCTTTCTTT.

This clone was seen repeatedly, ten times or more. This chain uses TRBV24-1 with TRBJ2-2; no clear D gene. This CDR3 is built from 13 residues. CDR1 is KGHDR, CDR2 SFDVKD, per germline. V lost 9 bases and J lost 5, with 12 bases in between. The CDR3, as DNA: TGTGCCACCGCAAGGGTAGAAACCGGGGAGCTGTTTTTT. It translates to CATARVETGELFF.

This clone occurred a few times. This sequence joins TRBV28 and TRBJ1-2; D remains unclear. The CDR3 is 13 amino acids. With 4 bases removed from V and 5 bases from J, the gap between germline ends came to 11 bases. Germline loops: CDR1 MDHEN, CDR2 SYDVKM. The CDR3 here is CASSSSGRYGYTF. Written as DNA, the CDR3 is TGTGCCAGCAGTTCGAGTGGAAGATATGGCTACACCTTC.

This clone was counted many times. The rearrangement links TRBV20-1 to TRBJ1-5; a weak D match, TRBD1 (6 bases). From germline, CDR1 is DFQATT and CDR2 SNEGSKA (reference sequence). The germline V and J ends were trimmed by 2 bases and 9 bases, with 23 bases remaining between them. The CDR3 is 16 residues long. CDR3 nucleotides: TGCAGTGCTAGATTCCCGGGGTACAGGGCTAGTCGGCCCCAGCATTTT. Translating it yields CSARFPGYRASRPQHF.

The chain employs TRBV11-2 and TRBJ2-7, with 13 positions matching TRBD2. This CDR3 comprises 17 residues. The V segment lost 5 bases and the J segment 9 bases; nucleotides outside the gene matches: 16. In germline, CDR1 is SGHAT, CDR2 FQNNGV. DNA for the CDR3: TGTGCCAGCAGCCCCCAGACAACTAGCGGGGGGGCCGTAAGGCAGTACTTC. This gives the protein CASSPQTTSGGAVRQYF.

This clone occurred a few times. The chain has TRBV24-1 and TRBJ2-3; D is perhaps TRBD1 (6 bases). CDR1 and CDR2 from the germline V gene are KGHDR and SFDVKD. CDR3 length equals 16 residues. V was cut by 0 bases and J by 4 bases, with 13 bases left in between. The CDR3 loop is CATSDLTGQVPDTQYF. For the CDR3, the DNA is TGTGCCACCAGTGATTTGACGGGACAAGTCCCAGATACGCAGTATTTT.

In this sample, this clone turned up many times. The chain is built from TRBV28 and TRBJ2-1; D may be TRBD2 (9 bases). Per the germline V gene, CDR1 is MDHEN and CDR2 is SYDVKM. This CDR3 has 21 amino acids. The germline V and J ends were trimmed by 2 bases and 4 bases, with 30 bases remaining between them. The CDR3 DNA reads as TGTGCCAGCAGTTTAGCCAGGGGGCAAAGGCGGGAGGGCCGAGGGTACAATGAGCAGTTCTTC. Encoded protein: CASSLARGQRREGRGYNEQFF.

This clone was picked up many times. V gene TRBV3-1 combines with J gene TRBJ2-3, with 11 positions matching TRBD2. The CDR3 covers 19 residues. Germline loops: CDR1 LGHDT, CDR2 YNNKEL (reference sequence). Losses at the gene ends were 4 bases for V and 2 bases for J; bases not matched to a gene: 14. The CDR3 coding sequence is TGTGCCAGCAGCCCTAGTGGGGTGGGACTAGCGGCTATCACAGATACGCAGTATTTT. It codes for CASSPSGVGLAAITDTQYF.

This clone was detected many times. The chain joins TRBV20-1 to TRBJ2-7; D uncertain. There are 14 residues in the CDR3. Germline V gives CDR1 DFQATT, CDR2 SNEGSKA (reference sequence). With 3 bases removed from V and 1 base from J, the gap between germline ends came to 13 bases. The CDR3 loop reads CSASRPGFSYEQYF. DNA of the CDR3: TGCAGTGCTAGCAGGCCCGGGTTTTCCTACGAGCAGTACTTC.

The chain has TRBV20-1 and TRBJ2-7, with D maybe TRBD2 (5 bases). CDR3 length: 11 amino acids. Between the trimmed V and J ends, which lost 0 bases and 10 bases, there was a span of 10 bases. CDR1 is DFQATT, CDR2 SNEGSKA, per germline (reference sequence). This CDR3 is CSARDGRGQYF. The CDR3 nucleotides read TGCAGTGCTAGAGATGGGAGAGGCCAGTACTTC.

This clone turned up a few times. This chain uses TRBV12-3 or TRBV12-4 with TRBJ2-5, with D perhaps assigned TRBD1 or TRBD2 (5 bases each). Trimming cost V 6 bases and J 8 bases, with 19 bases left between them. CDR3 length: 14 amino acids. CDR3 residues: CASSRGLLLDTQYF. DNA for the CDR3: TGTGCCAGCAGCCGGGGCCTGCTTTTAGATACCCAGTACTTC.

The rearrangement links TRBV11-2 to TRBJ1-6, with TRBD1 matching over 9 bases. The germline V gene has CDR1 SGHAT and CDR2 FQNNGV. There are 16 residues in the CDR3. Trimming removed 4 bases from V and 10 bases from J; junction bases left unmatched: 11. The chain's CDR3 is CASSSTSGTGNSPLHF. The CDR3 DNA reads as TGTGCCAGCAGCTCGACCTCCGGGACAGGGAACTCACCCCTCCACTTT. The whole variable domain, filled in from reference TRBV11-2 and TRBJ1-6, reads EAGVAQSPRYKIIEKRQSVAFWCNPISGHATLYWYQQILGQGPKLLIQFQNNGVVDDSQLPKDRFSAERLKGVDSTLKIQPAKLEDSAVYLCASSSTSGTGNSPLHFGNGTRLTVT.

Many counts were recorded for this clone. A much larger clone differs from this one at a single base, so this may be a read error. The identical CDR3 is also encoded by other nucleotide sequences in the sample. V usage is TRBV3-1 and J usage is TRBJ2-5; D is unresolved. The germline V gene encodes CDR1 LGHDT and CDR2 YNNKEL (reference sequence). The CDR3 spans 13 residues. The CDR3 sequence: CASSQYLKETQYF. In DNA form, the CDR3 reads TGCGCCAGCAGCCAATATCTGAAAGAGACCCAGTACTTC.

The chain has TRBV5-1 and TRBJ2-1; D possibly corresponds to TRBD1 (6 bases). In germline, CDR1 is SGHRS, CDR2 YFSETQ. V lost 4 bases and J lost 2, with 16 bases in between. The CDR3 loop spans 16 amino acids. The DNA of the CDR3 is TGCGCCAGCAGCCTCTCGACAGGCGCACCCTACAATGAGCAGTTCTTC. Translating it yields CASSLSTGAPYNEQFF.

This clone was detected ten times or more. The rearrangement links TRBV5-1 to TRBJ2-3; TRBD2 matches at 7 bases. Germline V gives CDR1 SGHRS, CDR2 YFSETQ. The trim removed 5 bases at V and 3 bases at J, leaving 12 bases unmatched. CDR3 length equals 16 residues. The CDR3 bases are TGCGCCAGCAGAAATTCTGGCGGGAGCTATACAGATACGCAGTATTTT. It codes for CASRNSGGSYTDTQYF.

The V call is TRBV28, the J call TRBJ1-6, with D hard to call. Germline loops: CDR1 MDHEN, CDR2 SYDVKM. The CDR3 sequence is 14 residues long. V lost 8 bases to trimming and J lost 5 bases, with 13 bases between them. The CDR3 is CASGVRRNNSPLHF. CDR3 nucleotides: TGTGCCAGCGGGGTTAGGAGGAATAATTCACCCCTCCACTTT.

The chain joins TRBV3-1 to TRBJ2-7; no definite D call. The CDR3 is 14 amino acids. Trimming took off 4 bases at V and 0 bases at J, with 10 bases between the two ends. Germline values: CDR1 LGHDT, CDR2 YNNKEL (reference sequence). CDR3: CASSPLVSSYEQYF. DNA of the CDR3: TGTGCCAGCAGCCCACTGGTCAGCTCCTACGAGCAGTACTTC.

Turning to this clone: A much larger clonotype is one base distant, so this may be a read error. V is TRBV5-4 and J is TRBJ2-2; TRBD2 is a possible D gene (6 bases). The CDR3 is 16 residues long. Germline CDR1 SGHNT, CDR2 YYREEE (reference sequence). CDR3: CASSLRGGANIGELFF. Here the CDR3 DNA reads TGTGCCAGCAGCTTGAGGGGAGGAGCGAACATCGGGGAGCTGTTTTTT.

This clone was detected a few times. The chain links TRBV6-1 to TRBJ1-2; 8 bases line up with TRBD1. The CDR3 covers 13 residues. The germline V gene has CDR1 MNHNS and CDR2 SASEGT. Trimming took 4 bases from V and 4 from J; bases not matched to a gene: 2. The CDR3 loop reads CASSAGQGYGYTF. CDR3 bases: TGTGCCAGCAGTGCAGGACAGGGCTATGGCTACACCTTC.

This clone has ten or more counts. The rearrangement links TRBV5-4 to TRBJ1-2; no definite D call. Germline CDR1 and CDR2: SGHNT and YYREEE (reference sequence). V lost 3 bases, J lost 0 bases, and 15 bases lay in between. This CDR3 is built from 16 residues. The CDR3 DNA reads TGTGCCAGCAGCTCTCTCGGGCGGAAGACTAACTATGGCTACACCTTC. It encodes CASSSLGRKTNYGYTF.

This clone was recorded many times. DNA for the CDR3: TGTGCCAGCTCCCCCGGGGGCGGCTCCTACGAGCAGTACTTC. The encoded protein is CASSPGGGSYEQYF. V is TRBV18 and J is TRBJ2-7; either TRBD1 or TRBD2 may supply D (6 bases each). Germline CDR1 and CDR2: KGHSH and LQKENI. V shed 6 bases and J shed 0 bases, with 12 bases lying between them. This CDR3 contains 14 residues.

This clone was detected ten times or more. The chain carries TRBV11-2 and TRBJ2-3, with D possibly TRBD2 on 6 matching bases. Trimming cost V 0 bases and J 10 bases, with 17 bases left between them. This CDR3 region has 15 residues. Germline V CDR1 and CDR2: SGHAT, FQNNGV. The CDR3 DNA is TGTGCCAGCAGCTTAGAAACGGGAGCCGGGGTACCGCAGTATTTT. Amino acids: CASSLETGAGVPQYF.

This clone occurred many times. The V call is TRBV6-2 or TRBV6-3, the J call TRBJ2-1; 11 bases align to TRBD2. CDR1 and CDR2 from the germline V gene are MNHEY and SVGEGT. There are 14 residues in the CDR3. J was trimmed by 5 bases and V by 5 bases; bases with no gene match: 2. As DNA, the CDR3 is TGTGCCAGCAGTGGGACTAGCGGCCACAATGAGCAGTTCTTC. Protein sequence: CASSGTSGHNEQFF.

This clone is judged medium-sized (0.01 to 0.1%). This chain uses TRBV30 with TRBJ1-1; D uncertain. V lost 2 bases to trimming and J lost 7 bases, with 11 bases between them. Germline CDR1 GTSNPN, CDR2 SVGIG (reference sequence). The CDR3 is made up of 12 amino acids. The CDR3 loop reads CAWSRWMGEAFF. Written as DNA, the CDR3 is TGTGCCTGGAGTCGTTGGATGGGTGAAGCTTTCTTT.

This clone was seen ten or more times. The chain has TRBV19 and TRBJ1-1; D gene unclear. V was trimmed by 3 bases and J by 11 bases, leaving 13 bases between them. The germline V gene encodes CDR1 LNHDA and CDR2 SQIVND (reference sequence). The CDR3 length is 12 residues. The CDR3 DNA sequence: TGTGCCAGTAGTATGGACCTCTCGAGTGCTTTCTTT. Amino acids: CASSMDLSSAFF. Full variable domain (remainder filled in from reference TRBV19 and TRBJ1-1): DGGITQSPKYLFRKEGQNVTLSCEQNLNHDAMYWYRQDPGQGLRLIYYSQIVNDFQKGDIAEGYSVSREKKESFPLTVTSAQKNPTAFYLCASSMDLSSAFFGQGTRLTVV.

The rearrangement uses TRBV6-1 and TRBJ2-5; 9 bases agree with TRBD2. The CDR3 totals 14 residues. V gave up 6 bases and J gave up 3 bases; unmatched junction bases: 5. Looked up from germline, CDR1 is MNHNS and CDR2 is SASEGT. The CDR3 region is CASREIAGEETQYF. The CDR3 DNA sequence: TGTGCCAGCAGGGAGATAGCGGGAGAAGAGACCCAGTACTTC.

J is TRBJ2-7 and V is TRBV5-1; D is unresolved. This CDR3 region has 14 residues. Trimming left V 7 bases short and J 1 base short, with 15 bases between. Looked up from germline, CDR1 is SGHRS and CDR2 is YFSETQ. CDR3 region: CASGLSPLSYEQYF. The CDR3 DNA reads TGCGCCAGCGGATTGTCCCCCCTTTCCTACGAGCAGTACTTC.

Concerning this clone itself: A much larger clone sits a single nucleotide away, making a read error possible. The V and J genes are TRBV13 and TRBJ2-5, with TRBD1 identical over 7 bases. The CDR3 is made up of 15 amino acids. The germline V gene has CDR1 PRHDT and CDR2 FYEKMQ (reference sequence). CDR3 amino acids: CASSRRQGMTETKYF. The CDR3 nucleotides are TGTGCCAGCAGCCGCCGACAGGGTATGACTGAGACCAAGTACTTC.

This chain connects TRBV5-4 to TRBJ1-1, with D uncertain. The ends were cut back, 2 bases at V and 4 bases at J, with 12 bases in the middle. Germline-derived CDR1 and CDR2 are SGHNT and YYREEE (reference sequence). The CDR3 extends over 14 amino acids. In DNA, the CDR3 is TGTGCCAGCAGCTTAAACGGAGGGAGCACTGAAGCTTTCTTT. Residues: CASSLNGGSTEAFF.

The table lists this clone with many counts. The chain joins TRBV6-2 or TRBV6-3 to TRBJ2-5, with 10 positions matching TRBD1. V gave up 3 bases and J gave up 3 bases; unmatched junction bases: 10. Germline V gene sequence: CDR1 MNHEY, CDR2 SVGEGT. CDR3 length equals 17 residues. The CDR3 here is CASSYWLGTGDEETQYF. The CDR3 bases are TGTGCCAGCAGTTATTGGCTTGGGACAGGGGATGAAGAGACCCAGTACTTC.

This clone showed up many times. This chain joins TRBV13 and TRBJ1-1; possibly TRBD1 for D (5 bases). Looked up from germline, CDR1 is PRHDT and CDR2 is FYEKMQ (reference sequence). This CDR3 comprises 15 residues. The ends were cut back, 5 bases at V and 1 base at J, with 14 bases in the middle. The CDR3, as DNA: TGTGCCAGCAGCGCGGGGGGGGTAGAGAACACTGAAGCTTTCTTT. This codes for CASSAGGVENTEAFF.

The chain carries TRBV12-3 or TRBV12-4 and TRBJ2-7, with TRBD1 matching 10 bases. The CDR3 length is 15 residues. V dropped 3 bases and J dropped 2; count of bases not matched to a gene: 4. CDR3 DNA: TGTGCCAGCAGTTTGTCCGGGACAGGGGCCTACGAGCAGTACTTC. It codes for CASSLSGTGAYEQYF.